This T cell receptor beta chain was identified in a study of shared clonotypes between healthy human individuals. Study-wide background: Donors were a couple of women and a few men aged 18 to 49. Study-wide points: Generation probabilities of non-shared clonotypes were lower (relative to those shared by all four donors). In general, naive subsets displayed greater estimated richness than memory subsets did.

Sequenced by immunoSEQ multiplex PCR; TCRdb stores in-frame clones only, minus some. The sample holds more than 2 million clones; around 93% are singletons and the top ten take around 1.7%. Germline V CDR1 and CDR2: MNHEY, SVGAGI. The length of the CDR3 is 16 residues. Trimming took 2 bases from V and 9 from J; bases not matched to a gene: 11. The naive CD8 subset, CD45RO-negative cells positively selected for CCR7, excluded terminally differentiated effector memory CD45RA+ cells. As to this clone: Its specificity is not known.

The source material was naive CD8+ T cells from PBMCs. This sequence was found in a man younger than 30 in good health. Some clones in this sample may be carry-over from other donors' samples. This chain links TRBV6-5 with TRBJ2-1; 9 bases match TRBD2. CDR3 amino acids: CASSYGLAGLRGEQFF. CDR3 sequence (DNA): TGTGCCAGCAGTTACGGCCTAGCGGGGCTCCGAGGTGAGCAGTTCTTC.